This T cell receptor (beta chain) originates from a study of OX40 agonist ivuxolimab in advanced cancers. General study points: In the 0.1 to 3.0 mg/kg range, CD4+ and CD8+ blood T cells had expanded clonally by week 6.

Data came from immunoSEQ multiplex PCR; TCRdb stores just in-frame clones and leaves some out. Of about 70,000 clones listed, approximately 80% are singletons. For this clone: Its cognate antigen is unknown.

The junction had 7 bases not matched to a gene; V was cut back by 1 base and J by 0 bases. This CDR3 has 17 residues. CDR1 is SEHNR and CDR2 is FQNEAQ in the germline V gene (reference sequence). The rearrangement links TRBV7-9 to TRBJ1-1, with TRBD1 matching 8 bases. Sequenced material: CD4+ or CD8+ T cells sorted from blood, taken in a trial of the OX40 agonist ivuxolimab. This receptor was taken from an adult with an advanced solid tumor such as melanoma, head and neck, liver or kidney cancer. The CDR3, as DNA: TGTGCCAGCAGCTTAGGAGCAGGGGGCGTGATGAACACTGAAGCTTTCTTT. Translation: CASSLGAGGVMNTEAFF.